A selection of T cell receptor beta chains follows, all from one sample in a study of shared clonotypes between healthy human individuals. Produced via immunoSEQ multiplex PCR; TCRdb's table is partial and in-frame only. The repertoire has about 980,000 clones, more than 75% of them found once; the top ten carry nearly 1.5%. The sequenced material came from memory CD4+ T cells sorted from blood. The origin of the receptors is a man between 18 and 35 years old in good health. Each CDR3 is given with its conserved first and last residue. A D gene is named only where the DNA matches it firmly. Not all rows give a size; the values are once, few, many and, for expanded clones, a class.

D,V,J,size,CDR3,DNA
NA,TRBV7-9,TRBJ2-3,NA,CASSLAGSTDTQYF,TGTGCCAGCAGCTTGGCGGGAAGCACAGATACGCAGTATTTT
NA,TRBV27,TRBJ1-1,NA,CASFPPGGGPFF,TGTGCCAGCTTTCCACCGGGTGGGGGACCTTTCTTT
NA,TRBV4-1,TRBJ1-2,NA,CASSQGDSYGYTF,TGCGCCAGCAGCCAAGGCGACAGCTATGGCTACACCTTC
NA,TRBV18,TRBJ1-1,NA,CASSPPNRENLGTEAFF,TGTGCCAGCTCACCACCGAATCGGGAGAACCTGGGCACTGAAGCTTTCTTT
NA,TRBV18,TRBJ1-3,NA,CASSSDSSGNTIYF,TGTGCCAGCTCATCGGACAGCTCTGGAAACACCATATATTTT
TRBD1,TRBV7-9,TRBJ1-5,NA,CASSLEVQGARNQPQHF,TGTGCCAGCAGCTTGGAGGTACAGGGGGCTCGCAATCAGCCCCAGCATTTT
TRBD1,TRBV27,TRBJ1-4,NA,CASSRQGAWEKLFF,TGTGCCAGCAGTAGACAGGGGGCTTGGGAAAAACTGTTTTTT
TRBD1,TRBV4-1,TRBJ2-2,NA,CASSQRGFLQGLGTGELFF,TGCGCCAGCAGCCAGAGGGGTTTTCTACAGGGGTTAGGCACCGGGGAGCTGTTTTTT
NA,TRBV5-5,TRBJ1-6,NA,CASNDFRADYNSPLHF,TGTGCCAGCAACGACTTTAGGGCAGACTATAATTCACCCCTCCACTTT
TRBD1,TRBV5-1,TRBJ1-1,NA,CASSTDRGTEAFF,TGCGCCAGCAGCACGGACAGGGGCACTGAAGCTTTCTTT
NA,TRBV6-5,TRBJ1-2,NA,CASSYSGRGYTF,TGTGCCAGCAGTTACTCGGGGAGAGGCTACACCTTC
TRBD1,TRBV2,TRBJ2-2,few,CASIPGTGQTGELFF,TGTGCCAGCATCCCCGGGACAGGACAGACCGGGGAGCTGTTTTTT
NA,TRBV11-2,TRBJ2-2,NA,CAIPWAGRSAGELFF,TGTGCCATCCCTTGGGCGGGGAGATCGGCCGGGGAGCTGTTTTTT
NA,TRBV18,TRBJ2-7,NA,CASSPPTGTSYEQYF,TGTGCCAGCTCACCCCCAACCGGGACCTCCTACGAGCAGTACTTC
NA,TRBV10-1,TRBJ2-3,NA,CASSVGYGIPGYTDTQYF,TGCGCCAGCAGTGTAGGTTACGGGATCCCGGGGTACACAGATACGCAGTATTTT
NA,TRBV12-1,TRBJ2-1,few,CASSTRLAGGLSSYNEQFF,TGTGCCAGCAGCACAAGACTAGCGGGGGGCCTTAGCTCCTACAATGAGCAGTTCTTC
TRBD1,TRBV5-4,TRBJ1-1,few,CASSWDRYTEAFF,TGTGCCAGCAGCTGGGACAGGTACACTGAAGCTTTCTTT
NA,TRBV7-2,TRBJ1-1,NA,CASSLERGTEAFF,TGTGCCAGCAGCTTAGAGAGGGGTACTGAAGCTTTCTTT
NA,TRBV29-1,TRBJ1-1,few,CSVVQGGTEAFF,TGCAGCGTTGTACAAGGGGGCACTGAAGCTTTCTTT
NA,TRBV10-1,TRBJ1-1,NA,CASAITEAFF,TGCGCCAGCGCCATCACTGAAGCTTTCTTT
NA,TRBV5-4,TRBJ2-3,NA,CASSLMGADTQYF,TGTGCCAGCAGCTTAATGGGGGCAGATACGCAGTATTTT
TRBD1,TRBV5-1,TRBJ2-4,few,CASSPGQGRDIQYF,TGCGCCAGCAGCCCGGGACAGGGGAGAGACATTCAGTACTTC
NA,TRBV19,TRBJ1-4,NA,CASSIFNGEKLFF,TGTGCCAGTAGTATTTTTAACGGCGAAAAACTGTTTTTT
NA,TRBV9,TRBJ1-4,few,CASSVEGLVANEKLFF,TGTGCCAGCAGCGTAGAAGGGTTGGTGGCTAATGAAAAACTGTTTTTT
TRBD1,TRBV4-1,TRBJ2-2,few,CASSRSTGIGAGELFF,TGCGCCAGCAGCCGCTCGACAGGGATCGGGGCCGGGGAGCTGTTTTTT
NA,TRBV13,TRBJ2-7,NA,CASSASDGSYEQYF,TGTGCCAGCAGCGCATCGGACGGATCCTACGAGCAGTACTTC
NA,TRBV19,TRBJ2-5,few,CASSIAGLPQETQYF,TGTGCCAGTAGTATAGCGGGCCTACCACAAGAGACCCAGTACTTC
TRBD2,TRBV6-4,TRBJ2-3,NA,CASSALAGGLRTDTQYF,TGTGCCAGCAGTGCCCTAGCGGGGGGGCTCAGGACAGATACGCAGTATTTT
TRBD1,TRBV7-9,TRBJ2-1,NA,CASSYGTGAGEQFF,TGTGCCAGCAGCTACGGGACAGGGGCGGGTGAGCAGTTCTTC
NA,TRBV5-1,TRBJ1-2,many,CASSLAVGDGYTF,TGCGCCAGCAGCTTGGCAGTAGGGGATGGCTACACCTTC
TRBD2,TRBV4-2,TRBJ2-1,NA,CASSQERLGGSEQFF,TGTGCCAGCAGCCAAGAAAGACTGGGAGGGAGTGAGCAGTTCTTC
NA,TRBV7-9,TRBJ2-1,NA,CASSSMGLDTNEQFF,TGTGCCAGCAGCTCAATGGGACTGGATACCAATGAGCAGTTCTTC
TRBD2,TRBV28,TRBJ2-1,once,CASSSSGGPYNEQFF,TGTGCCAGCAGTTCCAGCGGGGGGCCTTACAATGAGCAGTTCTTC
NA,TRBV29-1,TRBJ2-7,NA,CSVQGTSSSYEQYF,TGCAGCGTTCAAGGGACTTCCAGCTCCTACGAGCAGTACTTC
TRBD2,TRBV18,TRBJ2-5,NA,CASSEGTSGGKTQYF,TGTGCCAGCTCAGAAGGGACTAGCGGGGGAAAGACCCAGTACTTC
NA,TRBV18,TRBJ1-1,NA,CASSPNSHPEAFF,TGTGCCAGCTCACCAAATTCCCACCCTGAAGCTTTCTTT
NA,TRBV2,TRBJ1-1,NA,CASSEGWTPNTEAFF,TGTGCCAGCAGTGAGGGTTGGACCCCAAACACTGAAGCTTTCTTT
TRBD2,TRBV10-3,TRBJ2-5,NA,CAISESETSGSETQYF,TGTGCCATCAGTGAGTCGGAGACTAGCGGGTCAGAGACCCAGTACTTC
NA,TRBV7-9,TRBJ1-2,few,CASSLEAASNYGYTF,TGTGCCAGCAGCTTAGAGGCAGCGTCTAACTATGGCTACACCTTC
TRBD1,TRBV6-1,TRBJ1-2,NA,CASSVQGVIYGYTF,TGTGCCAGCAGTGTACAGGGGGTTATCTATGGCTACACCTTC
TRBD1,TRBV29-1,TRBJ1-2,NA,CSVVPTGFNYGYTF,TGCAGCGTTGTACCGACAGGGTTCAACTATGGCTACACCTTC
TRBD1,TRBV15,TRBJ1-2,NA,CATSRDRTGSMEGYTF,TGTGCCACCAGCAGAGATAGGACAGGGAGTATGGAGGGCTACACCTTC